This TCR beta chain is drawn from a study of blood T cell repertoires in COVID-19. At the level of the study: Acute-phase and convalescent COVID-19 samples originated in the United States, Italy and Spain.

This CDR3 spans 15 amino acids. Germline CDR1 reads MNHEY; CDR2 reads SVGAGI. The V end was cut by 2 bases, the J end by 0 bases, with 11 bases between. Assay used: immunoSEQ multiplex PCR; TCRdb lists only in-frame clones, some missing. The table has 9,000 or so clones, about 80% seen once. Sequences were obtained from peripheral blood. This sequence joins TRBV6-5 and TRBJ2-7; D is unresolved. This TCR came from a man in his sixties or seventies with active COVID-19. The CDR3, as DNA: TGTGCCAGCAGTTACGGGCAGCTTAGCTCCTACGAGCAGTACTTC. The encoded protein is CASSYGQLSSYEQYF.